What follows are 32 T cell receptor beta chains derived from one specimen sequenced in a study of control samples from healthy donors and cancer patients. Sequenced by immunoSEQ multiplex PCR; TCRdb stores in-frame clones only, minus some. The data contain about 410,000 clones, 90% of them seen just once; the ten biggest clones take up more than 6%. Sequences were obtained from PBMCs. These receptors originate from a man aged 40-49 years with head and neck cancer.

CDR3 region: CASRQSGGGGNTIYF. The CDR3 bases are TGTGCCAGCAGGCAGTCAGGGGGCGGCGGAAACACCATATATTTT. V and J are TRBV6-5 and TRBJ1-3; the match to TRBD1 covers 8 bases. V lost 6 bases, J lost 4 bases, and 8 bases stayed unmatched. Germline-derived CDR1 and CDR2 are MNHEY and SVGAGI. CDR3 length: 15 amino acids.

The V gene is TRBV20-1, the J gene TRBJ2-1; possible D gene TRBD2, 6 bases. Between the trimmed V and J ends, which lost 4 bases and 7 bases, there was a span of 8 bases. This CDR3 region has 11 residues. The germline V gene has CDR1 DFQATT and CDR2 SNEGSKA (reference sequence). Here the CDR3 DNA reads TGCAGTGCTAACGGGGGAAATGAGCAGTTCTTC. Amino acid sequence: CSANGGNEQFF.

The V call is TRBV20-1, the J call TRBJ2-1; either TRBD1 or TRBD2 may fit D (5 bases each). Between the trimmed V and J ends, which lost 3 bases and 2 bases, there was a span of 11 bases. Germline V gives CDR1 DFQATT, CDR2 SNEGSKA (reference sequence). This CDR3 spans 14 amino acids. CDR3 sequence: CSASSGLTYNEQFF. For the CDR3, the DNA is TGCAGTGCTAGTTCGGGGCTCACCTACAATGAGCAGTTCTTC.

The chain links TRBV4-3 to TRBJ2-1; TRBD2 matches at 11 bases. The ends lost 0 bases at V and 6 bases at J; junction bases unmatched: 7. CDR3 size: 17 residues. Germline V gives CDR1 LGHNA, CDR2 YSLEER. This CDR3 reads CASSQDTLAGAVNEQFF. CDR3 coding DNA: TGCGCCAGCAGCCAAGATACACTAGCGGGGGCGGTCAATGAGCAGTTCTTC.

The chain links TRBV30 to TRBJ1-1; tentatively, D is TRBD1 (5 bases). The germline gives CDR1 GTSNPN, CDR2 SVGIG (reference sequence). The germline V and J ends were trimmed by 5 bases and 8 bases, with 18 bases remaining between them. This CDR3 contains 13 residues. The CDR3 DNA sequence: TGTGCCTGGGCAGACTGGGGCCGGGGGGAAGCTTTCTTT. Translated: CAWADWGRGEAFF. Combining the CDR3 with reference TRBV30 and TRBJ1-1 gives the whole variable domain SQTIHQWPATLVQPVGSPLSLECTVEGTSNPNLYWYRQAAGRGLQLLFYSVGIGQISSEVPQNLSASRPQDRQFILSSKKLLLSDSGFYLCAWADWGRGEAFFGQGTRLTVV.

V usage is TRBV10-2 and J usage is TRBJ1-2; D remains ambiguous. The CDR3 totals 13 residues. V was clipped by 2 bases and J by 4 bases, with 8 bases between them. The germline V gene has CDR1 WSHSY and CDR2 SAAADI. Written as DNA, the CDR3 is TGCGCCAGCAGTGAGGACGGTAGCTATGGCTACACCTTC. This translates into CASSEDGSYGYTF.

This chain connects TRBV6-6 to TRBJ2-1; TRBD2 aligns across 13 bases. Trimming removed 4 bases from V and 12 bases from J; junction bases left unmatched: 12. This CDR3 contains 16 residues. Germline CDR1 MNHNY, CDR2 SVGAGI (reference sequence). The CDR3 DNA reads as TGTGCCAGCAGTTCGAGTACTAGCGGGGGGGCTCGAGGGCAGTTCTTC. This codes for CASSSSTSGGARGQFF.

DNA for the CDR3: TGTGCCAGCAGGTTGGAGGCGACTGGGGCCAACGTCCTGACTTTC. This translates into CASRLEATGANVLTF. This chain uses TRBV6-5 with TRBJ2-6; D is possibly TRBD2 (5 bases). The CDR3 extends over 15 amino acids. Germline V CDR1 and CDR2: MNHEY, SVGAGI. Trimming took off 6 bases at V and 2 bases at J, with 11 bases between the two ends.

This clone was seen just once. V gene TRBV6-2 or TRBV6-3 combines with J gene TRBJ2-5, with 9 bases aligning to TRBD2. The CDR3 spans 16 residues. Germline V gene sequence: CDR1 MNHEY, CDR2 SVGEGT. With V trimmed by 2 bases and J by 1 base, 5 bases remained unmatched. The CDR3 loop reads CASSYGLAGAQETQYF. The DNA of the CDR3 is TGTGCCAGCAGTTACGGCTTAGCGGGAGCCCAAGAGACCCAGTACTTC.

The chain couples TRBV29-1 to TRBJ1-1; D perhaps matches TRBD1 (6 bases). Germline-derived CDR1 and CDR2 are SQVTM and ANQGSEA. This CDR3 is built from 11 residues. The V and J ends lost 8 bases and 4 bases respectively, with 11 bases between them. CDR3 bases: TGCAGCCCACAGGGAATCACTGAAGCTTTCTTT. As protein: CSPQGITEAFF.

Turning to this clone: Other nucleotide sequences from this sample produce the same CDR3. This chain links TRBV5-6 with TRBJ1-1; D not certain. The ends were cut back, 0 bases at V and 4 bases at J, with 4 bases in the middle. There are 12 residues in the CDR3. Germline CDR1 and CDR2: SGHDT and YYEEEE. DNA of the CDR3: TGTGCCAGCAGCTTGGGTCGCACTGAAGCTTTCTTT. Encoded protein: CASSLGRTEAFF. The full variable domain, completed using reference TRBV5-6 and TRBJ1-1, is DAGVTQSPTHLIKTRGQQVTLRCSPKSGHDTVSWYQQALGQGPQFIFQYYEEEERQRGNFPDRFSGHQFPNYSSELNVNALLLGDSALYLCASSLGRTEAFFGQGTRLTVV.

On this clone itself: The junction does not match germline at one end; this may be a read error. The V gene is TRBV4-2, the J gene TRBJ2-3; 15 bases line up with TRBD2. The CDR3 extends over 21 amino acids. CDR1 LGHNA and CDR2 YNFKEQ come from the germline V gene. The CDR3 bases are TGTGCCAGAAGCCAAGGGACTGGACTAGCGGGAGGGCCGGGGATCCCAGATACGCAGTATTTT. It translates to CARSQGTGLAGGPGIPDTQYF.

The genes are TRBV6-5 and TRBJ2-7, with D tentatively TRBD1 (6 bases). V lost 5 bases and J lost 3, with 14 bases in between. There are 14 residues in the CDR3. CDR1 is MNHEY and CDR2 is SVGAGI in the germline V gene. CDR3 amino acids: CASSQRTDLYEQYF. The CDR3 DNA sequence: TGTGCCAGCAGTCAAAGGACAGACCTCTACGAGCAGTACTTC.

The V call is TRBV10-3, the J call TRBJ1-1; 7 nucleotides line up with TRBD1. The CDR3 contains 15 residues. Trimming cost V 6 bases and J 6 bases; bases outside gene matches: 13. The germline V gene has CDR1 ENHRY and CDR2 SYGVKD. The CDR3 sequence: CAIRRTGGDRAEAFF. CDR3 DNA: TGTGCCATCAGAAGGACAGGAGGAGATCGCGCTGAAGCTTTCTTT.

The chain links TRBV7-2 to TRBJ2-1, with a tentative D call TRBD1 (5 bases). The CDR3 length is 16 residues. CDR1 is SGHTA and CDR2 is FQGNSA in the germline V gene. Trimming pared 3 bases from V and 3 bases from J, leaving 15 bases between. CDR3 amino acids: CASSFAGSFFYNEQFF. The CDR3 DNA sequence: TGTGCCAGCAGCTTTGCAGGGTCTTTCTTCTACAATGAGCAGTTCTTC.

The chain carries TRBV28 and TRBJ2-7, with D possibly TRBD2 on 5 matching bases. CDR1 is MDHEN, CDR2 SYDVKM, per germline. Trimming removed 6 bases at V and 1 base at J, with 13 bases between. There are 14 residues in the CDR3. CDR3 region: CASRPSRGSYEQYF. CDR3 coding DNA: TGTGCCAGCAGGCCTTCTCGGGGTTCCTACGAGCAGTACTTC.

The chain combines TRBV4-1 with TRBJ1-5, with 7 bases that match TRBD1. This CDR3 comprises 16 residues. The junction had 14 bases not matched to a gene; V was cut back by 5 bases and J by 7 bases. The germline gives CDR1 MGHRA, CDR2 YSYEKL. Written as DNA, the CDR3 is TGCGCCAGCAGCGGGACAATACAGGGGTTAGGGCAGCCCCAGCATTTT. Translating gives CASSGTIQGLGQPQHF.

This chain uses TRBV5-1 with TRBJ2-7; 8 bases align to TRBD1. In germline, CDR1 is SGHRS, CDR2 YFSETQ. Trimming at V came to 0 bases and at J to 2 bases, leaving 4 bases not matched to a gene. The CDR3 consists of 15 residues. Here the CDR3 DNA reads TGCGCCAGCAGCTTGGATGTGACAGGGGCCTACGAGCAGTACTTC. Amino acid sequence: CASSLDVTGAYEQYF.

The chain employs TRBV6-5 and TRBJ1-1; 7 positions agree with TRBD1. The ends lost 2 bases at V and 6 bases at J; junction bases unmatched: 3. The germline V gene has CDR1 MNHEY and CDR2 SVGAGI. CDR3 size: 13 residues. The CDR3 DNA reads as TGTGCCAGCAGTTACCGCACAGGGGCTGAAGCTTTCTTT. Its translation is CASSYRTGAEAFF.

The V call is TRBV28, the J call TRBJ2-7, with a tentative D call TRBD1 (5 bases). CDR3 length: 13 amino acids. V lost 2 bases and J lost 5, with 10 bases in between. CDR1 MDHEN and CDR2 SYDVKM come from the germline V gene. This CDR3 is CASSLGQGDEQYF. CDR3 bases: TGTGCCAGCAGTTTAGGGCAGGGCGACGAGCAGTACTTC. Full variable domain (outside the CDR3, taken from reference TRBV28 and TRBJ2-7): DVKVTQSSRYLVKRTGEKVFLECVQDMDHENMFWYRQDPGLGLRLIYFSYDVKMKEKGDIPEGYSVSREKKERFSLILESASTNQTSMYLCASSLGQGDEQYFGPGTRLTVT.

The genes are TRBV11-2 and TRBJ2-7; 9 bases match TRBD1. V was clipped by 5 bases and J by 5 bases; unmatched bases: 7. The CDR3 is 14 amino acids. Germline loops: CDR1 SGHAT, CDR2 FQNNGV. CDR3 amino acids: CASSMGQGGHEQYF. As DNA, the CDR3 is TGTGCCAGCAGCATGGGACAGGGAGGTCACGAGCAGTACTTC.

The chain links TRBV27 to TRBJ2-7; D call uncertain. CDR3 length: 14 residues. V was clipped by 4 bases and J by 0 bases, with 10 bases between them. Germline values: CDR1 MNHEY, CDR2 SMNVEV (reference sequence). CDR3 nucleotide sequence: TGTGCCAGCAGTTCCGGGCTTCACTCCTACGAGCAGTACTTC. As protein: CASSSGLHSYEQYF.

The rearrangement uses TRBV28 and TRBJ2-5; a possible D gene is TRBD1 (6 bases). The ends were cut back, 2 bases at V and 4 bases at J, with 11 bases in the middle. Germline loops: CDR1 MDHEN, CDR2 SYDVKM. The CDR3 is 14 amino acids. DNA for the CDR3: TGTGCCAGCAGTTTACCACAGGGCCGAGAGACCCAGTACTTC. Translation gives CASSLPQGRETQYF.

The V gene is TRBV30, the J gene TRBJ2-5; no reliable D call. This CDR3 spans 13 amino acids. The ends were cut back, 3 bases at V and 4 bases at J, with 12 bases in the middle. Germline CDR1 is GTSNPN and CDR2 is SVGIG (reference sequence). CDR3 residues: CAWRAAGLETQYF. The CDR3 nucleotides read TGTGCCTGGAGGGCAGCCGGGCTAGAGACCCAGTACTTC.

The J gene is TRBJ2-1, the V gene TRBV6-4, with 9 bases identical to TRBD2. Germline V CDR1 and CDR2: MRHNA, SNTAGT. V dropped 5 bases and J dropped 1; count of bases not matched to a gene: 3. CDR3 length: 15 amino acids. CDR3 in DNA: TGTGCCAGCAGTTCCCTAGCGGGGTCCTACAATGAGCAGTTCTTC. Its protein product is CASSSLAGSYNEQFF.

The J gene is TRBJ1-2, the V gene TRBV4-1; 8 bases fit TRBD1. CDR3 length equals 16 residues. Trimming cost V 0 bases and J 8 bases; bases outside gene matches: 11. Germline CDR1 MGHRA, CDR2 YSYEKL. CDR3 sequence (DNA): TGCGCCAGCAGCCAAGAATTCCCGGGACAGGTGGGAGGCTACACCTTC. This codes for CASSQEFPGQVGGYTF.

This chain uses TRBV7-2 with TRBJ1-6; TRBD1 agrees at 7 bases. V trimming: 1 base; J trimming: 13 bases; junction bases outside the gene matches: 13. The CDR3 is made up of 16 amino acids. CDR1 and CDR2 from the germline V gene are SGHTA and FQGNSA. CDR3 region: CASSLGRTGASGPLHF. The CDR3 region has the DNA TGTGCCAGCAGCTTAGGCAGAACAGGGGCTTCGGGGCCCCTCCACTTT.

The CDR3 bases are TGTGCCAGCAGCGGGACAGGGGCCACCGGGGAGCTGTTTTTT. Its protein product is CASSGTGATGELFF. This rearrangement joins TRBV5-6 to TRBJ2-2; 10 bases align to TRBD1. From germline, CDR1 is SGHDT and CDR2 YYEEEE. The junction had 1 base not matched to a gene; V was cut back by 4 bases and J by 4 bases. CDR3 length equals 14 residues.

The chain links TRBV7-9 to TRBJ2-7; either TRBD1 or TRBD2 may fit D (7 bases each). This CDR3 spans 15 amino acids. Germline V gene data show CDR1 as SEHNR and CDR2 as FQNEAQ (reference sequence). V dropped 5 bases and J dropped 9 bases, with 23 bases sitting between them. The chain's CDR3 is CASSKPGQLTGGQYF. The CDR3 DNA is TGTGCCAGCAGCAAACCGGGACAGCTCACGGGAGGGCAGTACTTC.

The rearrangement uses TRBV29-1 and TRBJ2-5; no clear D. Germline V CDR1 and CDR2: SQVTM, ANQGSEA. The CDR3 loop spans 16 amino acids. Between the trimmed V and J ends, which lost 0 bases and 1 base, there was a span of 15 bases. CDR3 sequence reads: CSVEEASVGIQETQYF. The CDR3 region has the DNA TGCAGCGTTGAAGAGGCATCGGTTGGGATCCAAGAGACCCAGTACTTC. Full variable domain (remainder filled in from reference TRBV29-1 and TRBJ2-5): SAVISQKPSRDICQRGTSLTIQCQVDSQVTMMFWYRQQPGQSLTLIATANQGSEATYESGFVIDKFPISRPNLTFSTLTVSNMSPEDSSIYLCSVEEASVGIQETQYFGPGTRLLVL.

The chain combines TRBV6-5 with TRBJ1-2; TRBD1 matches at 9 bases. The CDR3 runs to 14 residues. Germline-derived CDR1 and CDR2 are MNHEY and SVGAGI. Trimming cost V 5 bases and J 7 bases; bases outside gene matches: 8. CDR3 coding DNA: TGTGCCAGCAGTAGCGGGACAGGGTCTTTTGGCTACACCTTC. Protein sequence: CASSSGTGSFGYTF.

This clone was detected only once. This CDR3 reads CASSPLRGEAETQYF. As DNA, the CDR3 is TGTGCCAGCAGTCCTTTACGGGGTGAGGCAGAGACCCAGTACTTC. V is TRBV25-1 and J is TRBJ2-5, with a tentative D call TRBD2 (5 bases). The CDR3 has 15 residues. CDR1 and CDR2 (germline): MGHDK, SYGVNS. The V end was cut by 5 bases, the J end by 4 bases, with 17 bases between.